What follows describes a single TCR beta chain. The diagnostic basis comprised clinical symptoms, serum thyroxine and TRAb, thyroid ultrasound and orbital computed tomography. The source of the sample is a study of T cells in Graves' hyperthyroidism and ophthalmopathy. This CDR3 region has 14 residues. V shed 3 bases, J shed 5 bases, and the junction held 4 bases outside the gene matches. Per germline, CDR1 SGHVS and CDR2 FQNEAQ. TCR beta CDR3 regions were amplified from RNA transcripts. Primed by the HTBI set, a first-round RT-PCR was run on the TCR CDR3. TCRdb itself ran the multiplex PCR reads through MiXCR, one entry per CDR3 protein. The sample contains about 37,000 distinct CDR3 sequences, 40% to 60% of which appear only once.

The chain carries TRBV7-8 and TRBJ2-7; 10 nucleotides match TRBD1. What was sequenced was blood. The TCR originated in a man aged 40-55 years with Graves' ophthalmopathy. The DNA of the CDR3 is TGTGCCAGCAGCTTGGCGACAGGGGGCCACGAGCAGTACTTC. It is translated as CASSLATGGHEQYF.